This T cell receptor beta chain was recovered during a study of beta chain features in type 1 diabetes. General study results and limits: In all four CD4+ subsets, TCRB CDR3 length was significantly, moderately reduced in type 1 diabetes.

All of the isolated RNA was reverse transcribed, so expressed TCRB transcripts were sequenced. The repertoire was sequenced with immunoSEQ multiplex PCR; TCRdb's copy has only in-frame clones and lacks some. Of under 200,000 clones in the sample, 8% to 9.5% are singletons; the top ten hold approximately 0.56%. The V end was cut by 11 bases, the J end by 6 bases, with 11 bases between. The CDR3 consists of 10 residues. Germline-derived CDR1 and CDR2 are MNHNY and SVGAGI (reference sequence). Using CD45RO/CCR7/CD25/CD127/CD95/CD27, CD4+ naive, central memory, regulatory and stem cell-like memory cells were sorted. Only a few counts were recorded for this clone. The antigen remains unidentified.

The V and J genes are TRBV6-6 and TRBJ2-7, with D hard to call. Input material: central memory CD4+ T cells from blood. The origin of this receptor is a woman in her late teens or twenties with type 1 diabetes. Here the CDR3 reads CAQEGPEQYF. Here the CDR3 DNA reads TGTGCCCAGGAAGGCCCCGAGCAGTACTTC.